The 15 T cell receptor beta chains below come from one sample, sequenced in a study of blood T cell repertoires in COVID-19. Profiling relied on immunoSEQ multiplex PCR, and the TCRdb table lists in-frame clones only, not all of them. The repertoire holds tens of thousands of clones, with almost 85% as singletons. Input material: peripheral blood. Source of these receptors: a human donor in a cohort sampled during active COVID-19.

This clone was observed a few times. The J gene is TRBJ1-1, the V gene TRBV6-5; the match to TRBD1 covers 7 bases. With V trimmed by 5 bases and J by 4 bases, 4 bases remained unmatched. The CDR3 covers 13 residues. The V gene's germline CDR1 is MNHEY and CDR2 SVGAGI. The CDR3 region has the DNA TGTGCCAGCAGTATACAGGGGTCCACTGAAGCTTTCTTT. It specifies CASSIQGSTEAFF.

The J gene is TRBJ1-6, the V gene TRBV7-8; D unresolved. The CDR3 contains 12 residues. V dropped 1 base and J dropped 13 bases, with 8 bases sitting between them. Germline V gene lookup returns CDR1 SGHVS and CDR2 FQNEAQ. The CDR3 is CASSLVGSPLHF. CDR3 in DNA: TGTGCCAGCAGCTTAGTCGGGTCCCCCCTCCACTTT.

The CDR3, as DNA: TGTGCCAGCTCCCCTTCAACTCTGCGAGCCTCCTACGAGCAGTACTTC. As protein: CASSPSTLRASYEQYF. The rearrangement joins TRBV18 to TRBJ2-7; D not resolved. The CDR3 has 16 amino acids. V lost 6 bases and J lost 0, with 18 bases in between. CDR1 is KGHSH and CDR2 is LQKENI in the germline V gene.

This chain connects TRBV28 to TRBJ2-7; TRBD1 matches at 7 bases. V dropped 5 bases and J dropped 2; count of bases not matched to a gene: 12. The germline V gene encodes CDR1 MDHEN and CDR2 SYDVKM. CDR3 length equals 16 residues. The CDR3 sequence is CASSTKGGGTTYEQYF. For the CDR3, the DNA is TGTGCCAGCAGTACCAAAGGGGGCGGCACCACCTACGAGCAGTACTTC.

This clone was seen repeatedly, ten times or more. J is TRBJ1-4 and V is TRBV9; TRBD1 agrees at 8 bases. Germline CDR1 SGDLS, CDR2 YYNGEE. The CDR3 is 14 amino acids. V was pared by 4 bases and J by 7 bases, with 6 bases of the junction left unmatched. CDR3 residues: CASSPGQGGEKLFF. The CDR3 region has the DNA TGTGCCAGCAGCCCCGGACAGGGTGGTGAAAAACTGTTTTTT. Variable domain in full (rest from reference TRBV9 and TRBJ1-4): DSGVTQTPKHLITATGQRVTLRCSPRSGDLSVYWYQQSLDQGLQFLIQYYNGEERAKGNILERFSAQQFPDLHSELNLSSLELGDSALYFCASSPGQGGEKLFFGSGTQLSVL.

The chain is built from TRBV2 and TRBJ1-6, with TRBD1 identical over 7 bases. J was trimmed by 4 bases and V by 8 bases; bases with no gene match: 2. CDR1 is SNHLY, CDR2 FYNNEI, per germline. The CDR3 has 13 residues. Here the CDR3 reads CASSQGYNSPLHF. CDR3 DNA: TGTGCCAGCTCACAGGGGTATAATTCACCCCTCCACTTT.

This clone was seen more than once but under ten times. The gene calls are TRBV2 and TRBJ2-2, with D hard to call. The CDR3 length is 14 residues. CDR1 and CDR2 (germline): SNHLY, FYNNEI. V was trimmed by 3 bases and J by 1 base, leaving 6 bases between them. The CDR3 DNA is TGTGCCAGCAGTGATAGCCAGAACACCGGGGAGCTGTTTTTT. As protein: CASSDSQNTGELFF.

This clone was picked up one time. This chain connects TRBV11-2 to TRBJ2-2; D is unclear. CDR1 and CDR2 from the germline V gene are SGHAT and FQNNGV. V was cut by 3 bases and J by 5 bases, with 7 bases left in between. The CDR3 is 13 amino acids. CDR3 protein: CASSFRETGELFF. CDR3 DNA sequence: TGTGCCAGCAGCTTTCGCGAGACCGGGGAGCTGTTTTTT.

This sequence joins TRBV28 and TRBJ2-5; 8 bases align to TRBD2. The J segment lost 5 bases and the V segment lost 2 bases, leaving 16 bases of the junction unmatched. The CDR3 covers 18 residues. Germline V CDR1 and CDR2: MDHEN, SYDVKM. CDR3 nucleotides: TGTGCCAGCAGTTTACGGTGGCTAGCGGGCTCCAGGCTGGAGACCCAGTACTTC. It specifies CASSLRWLAGSRLETQYF. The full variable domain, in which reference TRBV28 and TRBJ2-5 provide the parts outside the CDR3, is DVKVTQSSRYLVKRTGEKVFLECVQDMDHENMFWYRQDPGLGLRLIYFSYDVKMKEKGDIPEGYSVSREKKERFSLILESASTNQTSMYLCASSLRWLAGSRLETQYFGPGTRLLVL.

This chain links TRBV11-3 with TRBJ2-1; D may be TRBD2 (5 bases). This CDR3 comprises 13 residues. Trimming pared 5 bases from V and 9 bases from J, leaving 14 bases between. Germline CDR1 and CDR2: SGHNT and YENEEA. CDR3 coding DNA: TGTGCCAGCAGCCCGACCGGACGGGGTGAGCAGTTCTTC. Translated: CASSPTGRGEQFF.

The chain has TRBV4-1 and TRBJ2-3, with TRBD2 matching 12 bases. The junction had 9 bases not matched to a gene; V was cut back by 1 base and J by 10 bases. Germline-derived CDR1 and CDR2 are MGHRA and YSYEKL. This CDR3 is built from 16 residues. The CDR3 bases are TGCGCCAGCAGCCAAGCTGGGGCTAGCGGGGGGGCGGCGCAGTATTTT. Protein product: CASSQAGASGGAAQYF.

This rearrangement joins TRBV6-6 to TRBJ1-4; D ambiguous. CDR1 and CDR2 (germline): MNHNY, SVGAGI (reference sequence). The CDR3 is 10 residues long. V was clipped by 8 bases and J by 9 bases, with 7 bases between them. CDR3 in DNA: TGTGCCAGCTGGAGGAAAAAACTGTTTTTT. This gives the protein CASWRKKLFF.

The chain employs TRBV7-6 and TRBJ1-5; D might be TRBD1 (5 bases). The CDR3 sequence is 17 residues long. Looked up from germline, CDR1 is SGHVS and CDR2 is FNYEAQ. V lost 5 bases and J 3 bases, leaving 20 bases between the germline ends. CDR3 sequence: CASSQLKGSGNNQPQHF. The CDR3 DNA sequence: TGTGCCAGCAGCCAACTCAAAGGATCAGGGAACAATCAGCCCCAGCATTTT.

CDR3 sequence reads: CASSDGGNTEAFF. DNA for the CDR3: TGTGCCAGCAGTGATGGAGGGAACACTGAAGCTTTCTTT. The chain recombines TRBV6-1 with TRBJ1-1, with D hard to call. Germline V gives CDR1 MNHNS, CDR2 SASEGT. The CDR3 has 13 amino acids. The V end was cut by 3 bases, the J end by 1 base, with 6 bases between.

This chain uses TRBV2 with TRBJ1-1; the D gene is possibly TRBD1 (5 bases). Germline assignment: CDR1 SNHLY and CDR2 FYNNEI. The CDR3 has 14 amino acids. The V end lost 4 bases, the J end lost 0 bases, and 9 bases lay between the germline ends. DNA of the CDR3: TGTGCCAGCAGTGGTAGCAGGGTGAACACTGAAGCTTTCTTT. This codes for CASSGSRVNTEAFF.